What follows are 10 T cell receptor beta chains derived from one specimen sequenced in a study of T cells in Graves' hyperthyroidism and ophthalmopathy. Authors of the study amplified TCR beta CDR3 regions from RNA transcripts. HTBI primers were employed in a first-round RT-PCR of the TCR CDR3. TCRdb passed the multiplex PCR reads through MiXCR, listing each CDR3 protein once. The sample carries around 620,000 distinct CDR3 sequences, about half recorded once. What was sequenced was peripheral blood or thyroid tissue (not recorded which). The receptors stem from an adult woman with Graves' disease, either hyperthyroidism or ophthalmopathy (not recorded which).

V usage is TRBV29-1 and J usage is TRBJ1-1, with D unclear. Trimming cost V 3 bases and J 6 bases, with 8 bases left between them. The CDR3 has 11 amino acids. Germline loops: CDR1 SQVTM, CDR2 ANQGSEA. Here the CDR3 reads CSVETTPEAFF. Here the CDR3 DNA reads TGCAGCGTTGAGACGACCCCTGAAGCTTTCTTT.

The chain combines TRBV7-2 with TRBJ2-1, with 11 positions matching TRBD2. This CDR3 is 14 amino acids long. CDR1 is SGHTA, CDR2 FQGNSA, per germline. With 5 bases clipped from V and 12 bases from J, the junction kept 9 bases outside the gene matches. The CDR3 coding sequence is TGTGCCAGCAGCCCACTTAGCGGGAGGGAGACGCAGTTCTTC. It is translated as CASSPLSGRETQFF. The entire variable domain, with the rest obtained from reference TRBV7-2 and TRBJ2-1, is as follows: GAGVSQSPSNKVTEKGKDVELRCDPISGHTALYWYRQSLGQGLEFLIYFQGNSAPDKSGLPSDRFSAERTGGSVSTLTIQRTQQEDSAVYLCASSPLSGRETQFFGPGTRLTVL.

In its sample, this clonotype was seen many times. The chain is built from TRBV6-6 and TRBJ2-5; D remains ambiguous. V lost 2 bases and J 0 bases, leaving 7 bases between the germline ends. Germline V CDR1 and CDR2: MNHNY, SVGAGI (reference sequence). The CDR3 is made up of 14 amino acids. The CDR3 DNA is TGTGCCAGCAGTTACGGTGGGGACCAAGAGACCCAGTACTTC. This codes for CASSYGGDQETQYF.

This sequence joins TRBV10-3 and TRBJ2-7; no reliable D call. CDR1 and CDR2 from the germline V gene are ENHRY and SYGVKD. V was trimmed by 8 bases and J by 0 bases, leaving 11 bases between them. The CDR3 spans 13 residues. CDR3 sequence (DNA): TGTGCCATCTCCACGGGTAGCTCCTACGAGCAGTACTTC. Protein sequence: CAISTGSSYEQYF.

This clonotype has ten or more counts. The chain has TRBV20-1 and TRBJ2-7; D may match TRBD1 or TRBD2 (6 bases each). CDR1 is DFQATT, CDR2 SNEGSKA, per germline (reference sequence). The CDR3 consists of 17 residues. Trimming took 3 bases from V and 3 from J, leaving 24 bases between them. The CDR3 DNA reads TGCAGTGCTAGCGGGGGCATGACAGTAGTCGGGATCTACGAGCAGTACTTC. This sequence encodes CSASGGMTVVGIYEQYF.

This clonotype was observed many times. CDR3 coding DNA: TGCAGTGCTCCCCGGGCGCGGAGATTGAACACTGAAGCTTTCTTT. Protein: CSAPRARRLNTEAFF. The V gene is TRBV20-1, the J gene TRBJ1-1; D is unclear. V lost 5 bases and J 0 bases, leaving 16 bases between the germline ends. The germline CDR1 and CDR2 sequences are DFQATT and SNEGSKA (reference sequence). This CDR3 comprises 15 residues.

V is TRBV7-9 and J is TRBJ1-2, with D perhaps matching TRBD1 (5 bases). Trimming took 4 bases from V and 3 from J, leaving 9 bases between them. Per the germline V gene, CDR1 is SEHNR and CDR2 is FQNEAQ (reference sequence). This CDR3 is 13 amino acids long. The CDR3, as DNA: TGTGCCAGCAGCTGGGGGGAGGACTATGGCTACACCTTC. Amino acids: CASSWGEDYGYTF. Complete variable domain (other parts from reference TRBV7-9 and TRBJ1-2): DTGVSQNPRHKITKRGQNVTFRCDPISEHNRLYWYRQTLGQGPEFLTYFQNEAQLEKSRLLSDRFSAERPKGSFSTLEIQRTEQGDSAMYLCASSWGEDYGYTFGSGTRLTVV.

The chain joins TRBV4-2 to TRBJ2-7, with D hard to call. The CDR3 is made up of 13 amino acids. The germline V and J ends were trimmed by 0 bases and 4 bases, with 7 bases remaining between them. Germline V gene lookup returns CDR1 LGHNA and CDR2 YNFKEQ. CDR3 sequence: CASSQEVEYEQYF. CDR3 coding DNA: TGTGCCAGCAGCCAAGAAGTCGAGTACGAGCAGTACTTC.

The chain uses TRBV5-5 and TRBJ2-7; a possible D gene is TRBD2 (5 bases). V lost 0 bases and J 2 bases, leaving 12 bases between the germline ends. CDR1 is SGHKS, CDR2 YYEKEE, per germline (reference sequence). The CDR3 spans 15 residues. In nucleotides, the CDR3 is TGTGCCAGCAGCTTGGACCCGGGGATAACCTACGAGCAGTACTTC. Amino acids: CASSLDPGITYEQYF.

This clonotype was recorded many times. The chain carries TRBV20-1 and TRBJ2-7; 8 nucleotides match TRBD2. CDR1 is DFQATT and CDR2 is SNEGSKA in the germline V gene (reference sequence). CDR3 length equals 15 residues. V gave up 6 bases and J gave up 4 bases; unmatched junction bases: 14. The CDR3 bases are TGCAGTGCCTCACTACGGGGGGGCCGAAGATACGAGCAGTACTTC. This codes for CSASLRGGRRYEQYF.